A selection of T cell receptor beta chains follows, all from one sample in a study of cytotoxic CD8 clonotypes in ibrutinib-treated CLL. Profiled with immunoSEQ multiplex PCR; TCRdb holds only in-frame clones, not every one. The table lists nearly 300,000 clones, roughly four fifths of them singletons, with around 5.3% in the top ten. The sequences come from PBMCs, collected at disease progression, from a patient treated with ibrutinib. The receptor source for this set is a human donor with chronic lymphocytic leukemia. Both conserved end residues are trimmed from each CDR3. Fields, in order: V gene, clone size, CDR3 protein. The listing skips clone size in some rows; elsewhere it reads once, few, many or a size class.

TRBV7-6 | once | ASSLGSGIATRDEQF
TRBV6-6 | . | ASSHVLAGDDNEQF
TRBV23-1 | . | ASSPSCGDYDTEAF
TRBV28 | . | ASKVGLRTGYT
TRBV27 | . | ASSAGTSGSTDTQY
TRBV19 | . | ASSIRGNLRLSGNTIY
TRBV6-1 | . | ASSGTGNNQPQH
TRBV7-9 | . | ASSSPIGLARLF
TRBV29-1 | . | SVDRGGTDTQY
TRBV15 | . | ATSRGLADQETQY
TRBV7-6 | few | ASSSTGATYEQY
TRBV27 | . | ASRAGGGGHEQY
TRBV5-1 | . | ASSSPSGTSGRGHKTAHSGELF
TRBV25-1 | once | ASSELGSGRGETQY
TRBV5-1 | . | ASSLAKSEQY
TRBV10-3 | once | AISADYEQY
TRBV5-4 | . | ASSLGAEGGDTQY
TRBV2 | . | ASSGGYWAGGLTDTQY
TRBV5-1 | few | ASSLETQAYEQY
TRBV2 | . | ASSETTASNYGYT
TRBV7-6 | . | ASSLGAGTEAF
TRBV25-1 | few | AAQGNTGELF
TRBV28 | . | ASSVPGTGELF
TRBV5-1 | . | ASSGTGGPMNTEAF
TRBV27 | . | ASSPSRATQPQH
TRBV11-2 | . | ASSSGLAGPTGELF
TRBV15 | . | AVAGFGTEAF